This TCR beta chain is from a study of CD8+ T cells in alopecia areata. Obtained from alopecia areata patients were lesional scalp punch biopsies along with peripheral blood. This clone was counted once. Its specificity is unknown. Germline CDR1 reads SGHTA; CDR2 reads FQGNSA. The V end was cut by 5 bases, the J end by 5 bases, with 7 bases between. The CDR3 length is 12 residues. Study-level findings and limits: Scalp repertoires also include resident alphabeta T cells from normal skin.

Isolated RNA was reverse transcribed into cDNA used as the sequencing template. Measured with immunoSEQ multiplex PCR; TCRdb has only the in-frame clones, and not every one. Of 200,000 to 250,000 clones in the sample, around three fifths were seen once. Sequences were derived from CD4+ T cells sorted from blood, sampled at week 0. This receptor was identified in a human donor with alopecia areata. The rearrangement links TRBV7-2 to TRBJ2-1; tentatively, D is TRBD1 (5 bases). The CDR3 coding sequence is TGTGCCAGCAGCCGACAGCACAATGAGCAGTTCTTC. It encodes CASSRQHNEQFF.